The 17 T cell receptor beta chains below all came from one sample that was sequenced in a study of cytomegalovirus exposure and HLA in healthy donors. Vbeta (60) and Jbeta (13) primers were used in the PCR. TCRdb keeps only in-frame clones here, not all; method: immunoSEQ multiplex PCR. There are about 170,000 clones in the sample; around four fifths occur only once, and 3% to 3.5% lies in the top ten. The sample consisted of PBMCs. Receptors originate from a female donor in good health and CMV-seronegative.

The rearrangement uses TRBV29-1 and TRBJ1-2; 7 bases are a match to TRBD1. The length of the CDR3 is 12 residues. Trimming cost V 6 bases and J 4 bases; bases outside gene matches: 5. Germline V CDR1 and CDR2: SQVTM, ANQGSEA. CDR3 region: CSVPDRAYGYTF. CDR3 bases: TGCAGCGTCCCTGACAGGGCCTATGGCTACACCTTC.

The rearrangement uses TRBV5-1 and TRBJ1-4; D call uncertain. This CDR3 region has 14 residues. V dropped 5 bases and J dropped 3 bases, with 11 bases sitting between them. Germline V gives CDR1 SGHRS, CDR2 YFSETQ. CDR3 sequence (DNA): TGCGCCAGCAGTCGGTTGACATCTAATGAAAAACTGTTTTTT. Translated: CASSRLTSNEKLFF. The variable domain in full, completed from reference TRBV5-1 and TRBJ1-4, reads KAGVTQTPRYLIKTRGQQVTLSCSPISGHRSVSWYQQTPGQGLQFLFEYFSETQRNKGNFPGRFSGRQFSNSRSEMNVSTLELGDSALYLCASSRLTSNEKLFFGSGTQLSVL.

The CDR3 sequence is CASSWGSGGADTQYF. The CDR3 DNA sequence: TGTGCCAGCAGCTGGGGGTCGGGAGGGGCAGATACGCAGTATTTT. The chain is built from TRBV5-4 and TRBJ2-3; TRBD2 agrees at 8 bases. V was pared by 3 bases and J by 4 bases, with 7 bases of the junction left unmatched. This CDR3 has 15 amino acids. CDR1 and CDR2 from the germline V gene are SGHNT and YYREEE (reference sequence).

V gene TRBV4-2 combines with J gene TRBJ2-3; weak D call: TRBD2 (6 bases). Trimming took 3 bases from V and 0 from J, leaving 19 bases between them. The CDR3 loop spans 18 amino acids. Per germline, CDR1 LGHNA and CDR2 YNFKEQ. CDR3 sequence: CASSHLWIADTSTDTQYF. The CDR3 DNA reads as TGTGCCAGCAGCCACCTCTGGATAGCGGATACTAGCACAGATACGCAGTATTTT.

This clone has just a few counts. V usage is TRBV2 and J usage is TRBJ2-3; possible D gene TRBD2, 5 bases. The CDR3 consists of 15 residues. CDR1 and CDR2 from the germline V gene are SNHLY and FYNNEI. The germline V and J ends were trimmed by 2 bases and 1 base, with 10 bases remaining between them. The chain's CDR3 is CASSERGLGTDTQYF. As DNA, the CDR3 is TGTGCCAGCAGTGAACGGGGTTTGGGCACAGATACGCAGTATTTT.

V is TRBV6-7 and J is TRBJ1-4; maybe TRBD1 (5 bases). TRBV6-7 is an ORF for which the function is uncertain. Trimming stripped 7 bases from V and 7 bases from J, with 13 bases between. The CDR3 sequence is 13 residues long. Here the CDR3 reads CASIGGLGEKLFF. In DNA, the CDR3 is TGTGCCAGCATCGGGGGACTGGGTGAAAAACTGTTTTTT.

This chain uses TRBV27 with TRBJ2-5; 10 positions match TRBD2. The CDR3 covers 14 residues. V dropped 10 bases and J dropped 1; count of bases not matched to a gene: 6. Per germline, CDR1 MNHEY and CDR2 SMNVEV (reference sequence). The chain's CDR3 is CAKRTSGSQETQYF. The CDR3 bases are TGTGCCAAACGGACTAGCGGAAGCCAAGAGACCCAGTACTTC.

The CDR3 spells CASSPLGVPADTQYF. CDR3 coding DNA: TGTGCCAGCAGTCCCTTAGGGGTTCCCGCAGATACGCAGTATTTT. The chain employs TRBV6-4 and TRBJ2-3; a possible D gene is TRBD1 (5 bases). The CDR3 spans 15 residues. V lost 5 bases and J 4 bases, leaving 16 bases between the germline ends. CDR1 and CDR2 (germline): MRHNA, SNTAGT.

Concerning this clone itself: The identical CDR3 is also encoded by other nucleotide sequences in the sample. This chain joins TRBV18 and TRBJ2-7; TRBD1 agrees at 8 bases. The CDR3 has 14 amino acids. Per germline, CDR1 KGHSH and CDR2 LQKENI. V lost 3 bases to trimming and J lost 4 bases; unmatched junction nucleotides: 5. CDR3 region: CASSPGTGGYEQYF. The CDR3 nucleotides are TGTGCCAGCTCACCTGGGACAGGCGGGTACGAGCAGTACTTC. The whole variable domain, filled in from reference TRBV18 and TRBJ2-7, reads NAGVMQNPRHLVRRRGQEARLRCSPMKGHSHVYWYRQLPEEGLKFMVYLQKENIIDESGMPKERFSAEFPKEGPSILRIQQVVRGDSAAYFCASSPGTGGYEQYFGPGTRLTVT.

V and J are TRBV7-2 and TRBJ2-4; 15 positions match TRBD2. The V gene's germline CDR1 is SGHTA and CDR2 FQGNSA. The CDR3 spans 19 residues. J was trimmed by 0 bases and V by 5 bases; bases with no gene match: 8. The CDR3 protein is CASSPIGLAGGGAKNIQYF. CDR3 nucleotides: TGTGCCAGCAGCCCGATCGGACTAGCGGGGGGGGGAGCCAAAAACATTCAGTACTTC.

The chain couples TRBV10-3 to TRBJ1-2; the match to TRBD1 covers 9 bases. V was pared by 9 bases and J by 7 bases, with 3 bases of the junction left unmatched. The CDR3 consists of 11 residues. Germline loops: CDR1 ENHRY, CDR2 SYGVKD. The CDR3 spells CAIGDRAGYTF. The CDR3 DNA reads as TGTGCCATTGGGGACAGGGCTGGCTACACCTTC.

The chain carries TRBV19 and TRBJ2-3, with D maybe TRBD1 (5 bases). Trimming shortened V by 5 bases and J by 4 bases, and 16 bases separated the two germline ends. The CDR3 is 15 residues long. Per the germline V gene, CDR1 is LNHDA and CDR2 is SQIVND (reference sequence). The CDR3 loop is CASSVIPGFPDTQYF. The CDR3 DNA sequence: TGTGCCAGTAGTGTCATACCAGGGTTCCCAGATACGCAGTATTTT.

DNA for the CDR3: TGTGCCAGCAGCCAAGACCCGGGGACAGGGGGCGACGGCTACACCTTC. Translation: CASSQDPGTGGDGYTF. The gene calls are TRBV4-2 and TRBJ1-2, with 12 bases matching TRBD1. CDR1 and CDR2 (germline): LGHNA, YNFKEQ. The CDR3 totals 16 residues. J lost 8 bases, V lost 0 bases, and 7 bases had no gene match.

The gene calls are TRBV5-4 and TRBJ1-6, with 7 bases identical to TRBD1. Germline CDR1 is SGHNT and CDR2 is YYREEE (reference sequence). The CDR3 contains 13 residues. V lost 3 bases and J lost 16; bases outside the gene matches: 10. CDR3 protein: CASSWARDSILHF. Written as DNA, the CDR3 is TGTGCCAGCAGCTGGGCTCGGGACAGTATACTCCACTTT.

The J gene is TRBJ1-5, the V gene TRBV28; D unresolved. This CDR3 comprises 15 residues. Germline V gives CDR1 MDHEN, CDR2 SYDVKM. Trimming removed 2 bases at V and 0 bases at J, with 8 bases between. CDR3 protein: CASSLAAPSNQPQHF. The CDR3 region has the DNA TGTGCCAGCAGTTTAGCGGCGCCTAGCAATCAGCCCCAGCATTTT.

The chain is built from TRBV7-2 and TRBJ2-3; D is possibly TRBD2 (7 bases). The V gene's germline CDR1 is SGHTA and CDR2 FQGNSA. The CDR3 sequence is 18 residues long. The V end was cut by 5 bases, the J end by 0 bases, with 21 bases between. As DNA, the CDR3 is TGTGCCAGCAGCGTGAGATCCCGGGGGGCTGCTAGCACAGATACGCAGTATTTT. It translates to CASSVRSRGAASTDTQYF.

The chain employs TRBV5-4 and TRBJ2-3; TRBD2 agrees at 15 bases. Trimming took 3 bases from V and 8 from J; bases not matched to a gene: 4. The CDR3 is 15 amino acids. CDR1 and CDR2 (germline): SGHNT, YYREEE (reference sequence). CDR3 loop: CASSWTSGGVGTQYF. CDR3 in DNA: TGTGCCAGCAGCTGGACTAGCGGGGGGGTTGGTACGCAGTATTTT.